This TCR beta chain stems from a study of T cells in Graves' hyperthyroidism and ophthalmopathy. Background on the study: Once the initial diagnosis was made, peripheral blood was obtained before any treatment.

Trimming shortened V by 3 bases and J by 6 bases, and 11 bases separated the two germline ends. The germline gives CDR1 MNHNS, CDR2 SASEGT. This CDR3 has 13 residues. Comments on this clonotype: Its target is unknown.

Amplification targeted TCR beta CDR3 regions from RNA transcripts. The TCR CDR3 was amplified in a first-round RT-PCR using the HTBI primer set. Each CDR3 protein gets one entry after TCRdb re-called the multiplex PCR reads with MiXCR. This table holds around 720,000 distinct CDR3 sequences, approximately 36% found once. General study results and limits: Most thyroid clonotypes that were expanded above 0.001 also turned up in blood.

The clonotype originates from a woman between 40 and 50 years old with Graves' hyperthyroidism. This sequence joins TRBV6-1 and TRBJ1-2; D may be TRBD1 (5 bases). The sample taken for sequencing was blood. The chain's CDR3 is CASSDRVAHGYTF. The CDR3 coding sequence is TGTGCCAGCAGTGACAGGGTGGCCCATGGCTACACCTTC.